Following are 23 T cell receptor beta chains from one sample sequenced in a study of blood T cell repertoires in COVID-19 (TCRdb year 2020). Library preparation was by the immunoSEQ multiplex PCR assay. This is the immuneACCESS table as TCRdb keeps it, with only in-frame sequences that have V and J called. A part of the clones is gone; compared with another copy, unresolved V genes explain less than half, and the rest is unexplained. The sample table holds about 39,000 clones, of which 65% to 90% were seen once. The ten largest clones take up over 5% of the sample. Sequencing was carried out using peripheral blood. All receptors come from a man between 35 and 55 years old with active COVID-19.

The CDR3 reads CATSRGGQIRSPPNGYTF. The CDR3 nucleotides are TGTGCCACCAGCAGAGGCGGACAGATCCGATCCCCGCCTAATGGCTACACCTTC. V is TRBV15 and J is TRBJ1-2, with a tentative D call TRBD1 (6 bases). This CDR3 has 18 amino acids. Trimming took off 1 base at V and 6 bases at J, with 24 bases between the two ends. Germline lookup yields CDR1 LNHNV and CDR2 YYDKDF (reference sequence).

CDR3 in amino acids: CASSVVGEVADTQYF. The CDR3 region has the DNA TGCGCCAGCAGTGTGGTCGGGGAAGTAGCAGATACGCAGTATTTT. The rearrangement joins TRBV4-1 to TRBJ2-3; weak D call: TRBD2 (5 bases). V was shortened by 6 bases and J by 4 bases, with 17 bases between the two germline ends. Per germline, CDR1 MGHRA and CDR2 YSYEKL. The CDR3 consists of 15 residues.

This sequence joins TRBV19 and TRBJ2-1, with 11 nucleotides matching TRBD2. From germline, CDR1 is LNHDA and CDR2 SQIVND (reference sequence). The ends lost 10 bases at V and 4 bases at J; junction bases unmatched: 6. This CDR3 is 14 amino acids long. The CDR3 reads CATTGTSGYNEQFF. CDR3 sequence (DNA): TGTGCCACTACTGGGACTAGCGGATACAATGAGCAGTTCTTC.

The rearrangement uses TRBV30 and TRBJ2-5; 7 positions agree with TRBD2. Germline lookup yields CDR1 GTSNPN and CDR2 SVGIG (reference sequence). There are 15 residues in the CDR3. The trim removed 2 bases at V and 5 bases at J, leaving 11 bases unmatched. The CDR3 coding sequence is TGTGCCTGGAGTAGAGGGGCGGGAGAGGGTGAGACCCAGTACTTC. Translated: CAWSRGAGEGETQYF. Using reference TRBV30 and TRBJ2-5 for the parts outside the CDR3, the full variable domain is SQTIHQWPATLVQPVGSPLSLECTVEGTSNPNLYWYRQAAGRGLQLLFYSVGIGQISSEVPQNLSASRPQDRQFILSSKKLLLSDSGFYLCAWSRGAGEGETQYFGPGTRLLVL.

This clone was seen only once. The chain recombines TRBV13 with TRBJ2-1, with D possibly TRBD2 on 6 matching bases. The CDR3 length is 17 residues. Trimming removed 5 bases at V and 5 bases at J, with 22 bases between. CDR1 and CDR2 (germline): PRHDT, FYEKMQ (reference sequence). CDR3 in amino acids: CASSPAGGRDPHNEQFF. The CDR3 DNA follows: TGTGCCAGCAGCCCTGCCGGGGGTCGGGACCCACACAATGAGCAGTTCTTC.

The CDR3 reads CASSPYQGGTEAFF. CDR3 sequence (DNA): TGCGCCAGCAGCCCATATCAGGGAGGAACTGAAGCTTTCTTT. This chain uses TRBV4-1 with TRBJ1-1, with a tentative D call TRBD1 (5 bases). This CDR3 spans 14 amino acids. With 4 bases removed from V and 5 bases from J, the gap between germline ends came to 14 bases. CDR1 is MGHRA and CDR2 is YSYEKL in the germline V gene.

This chain uses TRBV3-1 (or the pseudogene TRBV3-2) with TRBJ2-5; 8 bases align to TRBD1. CDR1 and CDR2 (germline): LGHDT, YNNKEL (reference sequence). The J segment lost 5 bases and the V segment lost 3 bases, leaving 8 bases of the junction unmatched. The CDR3 length is 15 residues. The CDR3 DNA reads TGTGCCAGCAGCCAGACAGGGGTAGAGGACGAGACCCAGTACTTC. Protein sequence: CASSQTGVEDETQYF.

A single count supports this clone. The chain couples TRBV7-2 to TRBJ2-1, with D unclear. CDR3 size: 15 residues. Germline V gene data show CDR1 as SGHTA and CDR2 as FQGNSA. With 1 base removed from V and 8 bases from J, the gap between germline ends came to 15 bases. CDR3 in DNA: TGTGCCAGCAGCTTAGAGTCTGCGGATGGTCATGAGCAGTTCTTC. Translated, it gives CASSLESADGHEQFF.

This clone was found once. V gene TRBV5-5 combines with J gene TRBJ2-5, with TRBD2 matching over 11 bases. From germline, CDR1 is SGHKS and CDR2 YYEKEE (reference sequence). CDR3 length: 16 amino acids. Germline trimming cut 0 bases from V and 5 bases from J; bases unmatched to any gene: 6. CDR3 residues: CASSLGIAGGAETQYF. For the CDR3, the DNA is TGTGCCAGCAGCTTGGGTATAGCGGGAGGGGCGGAGACCCAGTACTTC.

The V and J genes are TRBV2 and TRBJ2-7; weak D call: TRBD2 (6 bases). The CDR3 is 16 amino acids. Per the germline V gene, CDR1 is SNHLY and CDR2 is FYNNEI. Trimming pared 3 bases from V and 0 bases from J, leaving 15 bases between. Written as DNA, the CDR3 is TGTGCCAGCAGTGAGGGATCGGGGGTCCTCTCCTACGAGCAGTACTTC. Translating it yields CASSEGSGVLSYEQYF.

V usage is TRBV28 and J usage is TRBJ2-5, with TRBD1 identical over 8 bases. The junction had 3 bases not matched to a gene; V was cut back by 6 bases and J by 3 bases. The length of the CDR3 is 13 residues. In germline, CDR1 is MDHEN, CDR2 SYDVKM. CDR3: CASRPTGEETQYF. For the CDR3, the DNA is TGTGCCAGCAGGCCGACAGGGGAAGAGACCCAGTACTTC.

This clone appeared a few times. J is TRBJ2-7 and V is TRBV18; TRBD2 matches at 9 bases. After removal of 6 bases from V and 5 bases from J, the junction contained 11 bases not matched to a gene. The CDR3 consists of 15 residues. Looked up from germline, CDR1 is KGHSH and CDR2 is LQKENI. The CDR3 protein is CASSSSAGLAHEQYF. In DNA form, the CDR3 reads TGTGCCAGCTCCTCCTCGGCGGGACTAGCCCACGAGCAGTACTTC.

The chain is built from TRBV28 and TRBJ2-3; TRBD2 matches at 9 bases. The CDR3 runs 17 residues. Trimming took 4 bases from V and 4 from J; bases not matched to a gene: 12. Germline loops: CDR1 MDHEN, CDR2 SYDVKM. The CDR3 nucleotides are TGTGCCAGCAGTTATGGCCTAGCCGCGGGAGGGCCAGATACGCAGTATTTT. It yields the protein CASSYGLAAGGPDTQYF.

This clone was detected once. The V call is TRBV28, the J call TRBJ2-1; tentative D call: TRBD2 (6 bases). This CDR3 is 14 amino acids long. The V and J ends lost 6 bases and 9 bases respectively, with 18 bases between them. CDR1 MDHEN and CDR2 SYDVKM come from the germline V gene. CDR3 DNA: TGTGCCAGCAGATACGGGGGTTCGTCAGGTGAGCAGTTCTTC. Translating it yields CASRYGGSSGEQFF.

The rearrangement joins TRBV28 to TRBJ1-6; maybe TRBD1 (6 bases). V shed 3 bases and J shed 6 bases, with 18 bases lying between them. There are 17 residues in the CDR3. Germline CDR1 is MDHEN and CDR2 is SYDVKM. In DNA form, the CDR3 reads TGTGCCAGCAGTTTGCTGGGGGGGCGGGGATCTAATTCACCCCTCCACTTT. Protein sequence: CASSLLGGRGSNSPLHF.

Comments on this clone: At the DNA level, this CDR3 is encoded by other sequences in the same sample as well. The chain joins TRBV2 to TRBJ1-3, with D unresolved. Trimming left V 1 base short and J 4 bases short, with 8 bases between. CDR1 is SNHLY, CDR2 FYNNEI, per germline. The length of the CDR3 is 14 residues. CDR3 in DNA: TGTGCCAGCAGTGAAGGGACTGCAGGAAACACCATATATTTT. This codes for CASSEGTAGNTIYF.

This clone was seen only a few times. The V gene is TRBV11-2, the J gene TRBJ2-1, with 14 bases lining up with TRBD2. V gave up 0 bases and J gave up 8 bases; unmatched junction bases: 12. CDR3 size: 19 residues. Germline V gene lookup returns CDR1 SGHAT and CDR2 FQNNGV. The CDR3 nucleotides read TGTGCCAGCAGCTTAGATCAAGGACTAGCGGGAGGTCCCCAGCATGAGCAGTTCTTC. The encoded protein is CASSLDQGLAGGPQHEQFF.

This chain uses TRBV27 with TRBJ2-7, with D possibly being TRBD1 (5 bases). The CDR3 totals 17 residues. Germline lookup yields CDR1 MNHEY and CDR2 SMNVEV (reference sequence). V was pared by 0 bases and J by 4 bases, with 19 bases between. The CDR3 region has the DNA TGTGCCAGCAGTTTATCGGGCCCGTTGGGGCGAACTTACGAGCAGTACTTC. It yields the protein CASSLSGPLGRTYEQYF.

The V and J genes are TRBV1 and TRBJ2-5; the D call in the table, TRBD1, was not verified against the DNA. TRBV1 is given as a pseudogene. The CDR3 length is 17 residues. The CDR3 is CTSSRPGQWGYQETQYF. The DNA of the CDR3 is TGCACCAGCAGCCGCCCGGGACAGTGGGGGTACCAAGAGACCCAGTACTTC.

The chain joins TRBV6-6 to TRBJ2-3; 14 nucleotides match TRBD2. The CDR3 is 16 residues long. Trimming removed 2 bases from V and 4 bases from J; junction bases left unmatched: 2. Germline lookup yields CDR1 MNHNY and CDR2 SVGAGI (reference sequence). This CDR3 is CASSYGTSGSPDTQYF. CDR3 nucleotides: TGTGCCAGCAGTTACGGGACTAGCGGGAGCCCAGATACGCAGTATTTT.

This chain joins TRBV6-6 and TRBJ2-1, with 13 bases lining up with TRBD2. The V and J ends lost 6 bases and 6 bases, in that order; junction bases with no gene match: 5. The CDR3 consists of 15 residues. Germline V gene data show CDR1 as MNHNY and CDR2 as SVGAGI (reference sequence). The CDR3 DNA sequence: TGTGCCAGCAGCTCTAGGACTAGCGGGAGCAATGAGCAGTTCTTC. Translation gives CASSSRTSGSNEQFF.

The rearrangement joins TRBV28 to TRBJ1-6; 8 positions match TRBD1. The CDR3 is 15 amino acids. The J segment lost 10 bases and the V segment lost 3 bases, leaving 8 bases of the junction unmatched. Germline CDR1 reads MDHEN; CDR2 reads SYDVKM. The CDR3 protein is CASSLDQGAGSPLHF. The DNA for the CDR3 is TGTGCCAGCAGTTTGGACCAGGGGGCGGGATCACCCCTCCACTTT. The full variable domain, completed using reference TRBV28 and TRBJ1-6, is DVKVTQSSRYLVKRTGEKVFLECVQDMDHENMFWYRQDPGLGLRLIYFSYDVKMKEKGDIPEGYSVSREKKERFSLILESASTNQTSMYLCASSLDQGAGSPLHFGNGTRLTVT.

This chain connects TRBV15 to TRBJ1-2; 7 bases map to TRBD1. After removal of 7 bases from V and 4 bases from J, the junction contained 6 bases not matched to a gene. Germline loops: CDR1 LNHNV, CDR2 YYDKDF (reference sequence). The CDR3 has 13 residues. CDR3 region: CATTPGTAYGYTF. The CDR3 nucleotides are TGTGCCACCACTCCCGGGACAGCCTATGGCTACACCTTC.